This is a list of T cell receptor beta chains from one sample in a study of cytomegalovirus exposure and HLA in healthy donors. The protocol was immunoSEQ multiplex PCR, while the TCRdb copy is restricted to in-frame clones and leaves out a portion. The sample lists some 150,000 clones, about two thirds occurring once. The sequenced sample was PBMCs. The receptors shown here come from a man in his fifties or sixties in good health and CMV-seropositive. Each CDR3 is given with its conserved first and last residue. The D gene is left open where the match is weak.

CDR3: CASSEARAYEQYF
DNA: TGTGCCAGCAGTGAAGCCCGAGCCTACGAGCAGTACTTC
J: TRBJ2-7
D: NA
V: TRBV2

CDR3: CASSGNPGQPNYGYTF
DNA: TGTGCCAGTAGTGGCAACCCGGGACAGCCGAACTATGGCTACACCTTC
J: TRBJ1-2
D: TRBD1
V: TRBV19

CDR3: CASSVQGWGNQPQHF
DNA: TGTGCCAGCAGCGTACAGGGCTGGGGCAATCAGCCCCAGCATTTT
J: TRBJ1-5
D: NA
V: TRBV9

CDR3: CASSYVAGNYEQYF
DNA: TGTGCCAGCAGTTACGTGGCGGGAAACTACGAGCAGTACTTC
J: TRBJ2-7
D: NA
V: TRBV6-5

CDR3: CASSQELQGYSNQPQHF
DNA: TGCGCCAGCAGCCAAGAACTCCAGGGATATAGCAATCAGCCCCAGCATTTT
J: TRBJ1-5
D: NA
V: TRBV4-1

CDR3: CASSSGQAGYANQPQHF
DNA: TGTGCCAGTAGTAGTGGACAGGCTGGGTATGCCAATCAGCCCCAGCATTTT
J: TRBJ1-5
D: TRBD1
V: TRBV19

CDR3: CASSSGGLAGIEQYF
DNA: TGCGCCAGCAGCTCCGGGGGACTAGCGGGGATCGAGCAGTACTTC
J: TRBJ2-7
D: TRBD2
V: TRBV5-1

CDR3: CASSRDRVADYGYTF
DNA: TGTGCCAGTAGTAGAGACAGGGTGGCAGACTATGGCTACACCTTC
J: TRBJ1-2
D: TRBD1
V: TRBV19

CDR3: CASSVKAGYGYTF
DNA: TGTGCCAGCAGCGTCAAAGCCGGGTATGGCTACACCTTC
J: TRBJ1-2
D: NA
V: TRBV7-2

CDR3: CASSYRGTGNTGELFF
DNA: TGTGCCAGCAGTTACCGGGGGACAGGCAACACCGGGGAGCTGTTTTTT
J: TRBJ2-2
D: TRBD1
V: TRBV6-5

CDR3: CASSLRPSRSSYEQYF
DNA: TGTGCCAGCAGCTTACGTCCCTCCAGAAGCTCCTACGAGCAGTACTTC
J: TRBJ2-7
D: NA
V: TRBV13

CDR3: CASSLDRGQGSPLHF
DNA: TGTGCCAGCAGCTTGGACAGGGGGCAAGGATCACCCCTCCACTTT
J: TRBJ1-6
D: TRBD1
V: TRBV5-5

CDR3: CASSVGAEGLYNEQFF
DNA: TGTGCCAGCAGCGTAGGGGCGGAGGGGCTTTACAATGAGCAGTTCTTC
J: TRBJ2-1
D: NA
V: TRBV9

CDR3: CASSRRRGGNNEQFF
DNA: TGTGCCAGCAGCAGAAGGAGGGGGGGGAACAATGAGCAGTTCTTC
J: TRBJ2-1
D: NA
V: TRBV7-2

CDR3: CASSIGGSYEQYF
DNA: TGTGCCAGTAGTATAGGAGGGTCCTACGAGCAGTACTTC
J: TRBJ2-7
D: NA
V: TRBV19

CDR3: CASSRTGATEAFF
DNA: TGTGCCAGCTCACGAACAGGGGCCACTGAAGCTTTCTTT
J: TRBJ1-1
D: TRBD1
V: TRBV18

CDR3: CATSRDPGMSSYEQYF
DNA: TGTGCCACCAGCAGAGACCCGGGGATGAGCTCCTACGAGCAGTACTTC
J: TRBJ2-7
D: NA
V: TRBV15

CDR3: CASSLQGFYNSPLHF
DNA: TGTGCCAGCAGCCTCCAGGGATTCTATAATTCACCCCTCCACTTT
J: TRBJ1-6
D: NA
V: TRBV27

CDR3: CASSSGTSGRLAYEQYF
DNA: TGTGCCAGCTCCTCCGGGACTAGCGGGAGGTTGGCCTACGAGCAGTACTTC
J: TRBJ2-7
D: TRBD2
V: TRBV19

CDR3: CSVEGTAIMNTEAFF
DNA: TGCAGCGTTGAAGGGACAGCTATTATGAACACTGAAGCTTTCTTT
J: TRBJ1-1
D: NA
V: TRBV29-1